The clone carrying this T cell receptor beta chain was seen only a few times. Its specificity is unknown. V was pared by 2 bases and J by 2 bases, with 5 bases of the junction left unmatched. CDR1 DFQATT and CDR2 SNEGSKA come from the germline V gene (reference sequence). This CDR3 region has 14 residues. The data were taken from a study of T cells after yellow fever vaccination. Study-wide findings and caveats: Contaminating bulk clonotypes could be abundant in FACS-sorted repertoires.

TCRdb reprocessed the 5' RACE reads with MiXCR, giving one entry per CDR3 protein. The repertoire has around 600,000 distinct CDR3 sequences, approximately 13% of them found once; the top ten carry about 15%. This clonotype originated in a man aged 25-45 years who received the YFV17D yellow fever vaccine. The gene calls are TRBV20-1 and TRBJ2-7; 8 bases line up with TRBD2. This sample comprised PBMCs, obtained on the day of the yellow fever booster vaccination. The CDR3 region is CSARSGTRAYEQYF. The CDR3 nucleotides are TGCAGTGCTAGATCCGGGACTAGAGCCTACGAGCAGTACTTC.